Shown below are 17 T cell receptor beta chains from a single sample sequenced in a study of regulatory T cells in long-lasting Graves disease. Time point meaning: persistent/refractory GD, antithyroid drugs over 5 years with positive TRAb. Isolated PBMC RNA provided the starting material for the TCR library. CDR3 regions were amplified by Arm-PCR using iRepertoire HTBI primers to build TCR beta libraries. TCRdb re-derived calls from the multiplex PCR reads in MiXCR, one entry per CDR3 protein. The repertoire holds fewer than 600,000 distinct CDR3 sequences, with about 22% as singletons. The starting material was peripheral blood mononuclear cells (PBMCs), obtained when the disease was refractory, from a patient treated with antithyroid drugs. All receptors come from a female donor with Graves disease.

This clonotype has just a few counts. This chain connects TRBV12-3 or TRBV12-4 to TRBJ1-2, with unresolved D. Trimming cost V 6 bases and J 4 bases, with 9 bases left between them. The CDR3 extends over 12 amino acids. The CDR3 sequence: CASSATSYGYTF. The CDR3, as DNA: TGTGCCAGCAGCGCAACCTCCTATGGCTACACCTTC.

Many counts were recorded for this clonotype. CDR3 coding DNA: TGTGCCAGCAGTTTTGGGGGACAGGGTATCGTGGCCCAGCATTTT. Amino acid sequence: CASSFGGQGIVAQHF. The V gene is TRBV12-3 or TRBV12-4, the J gene TRBJ1-5, with 9 bases aligning to TRBD1. V shed 3 bases, J shed 11 bases, and the junction held 11 bases outside the gene matches. The CDR3 runs 15 residues.

This clonotype has just a few counts. V and J are TRBV7-2 and TRBJ2-2; D is perhaps TRBD2 (5 bases). V dropped 3 bases and J dropped 4 bases, with 9 bases sitting between them. The CDR3 is 14 amino acids. Germline-derived CDR1 and CDR2 are SGHTA and FQGNSA. The CDR3 DNA is TGTGCCAGCAGCTTTACGGCGGGCACCGGGGAGCTGTTTTTT. Encoded protein: CASSFTAGTGELFF. The whole variable domain, filled in from reference TRBV7-2 and TRBJ2-2, reads GAGVSQSPSNKVTEKGKDVELRCDPISGHTALYWYRQSLGQGLEFLIYFQGNSAPDKSGLPSDRFSAERTGGSVSTLTIQRTQQEDSAVYLCASSFTAGTGELFFGEGSRLTVL.

The chain links TRBV5-1 to TRBJ2-7; 9 nucleotides line up with TRBD1. The CDR3 loop spans 16 amino acids. J lost 9 bases, V lost 5 bases, and 18 bases had no gene match. CDR1 is SGHRS and CDR2 is YFSETQ in the germline V gene. The CDR3 coding sequence is TGCGCCAGCAGTCCCGGCGAAGGGACAGGGACCCCTGGGCAGTACTTC. Translating it yields CASSPGEGTGTPGQYF.

A note on this clonotype: A much larger clone sits a single nucleotide away, making a read error possible. The chain uses TRBV28 and TRBJ1-3; no clear D gene. The germline gives CDR1 MDHEN, CDR2 SYDVKM. The CDR3 extends over 15 amino acids. In DNA, the CDR3 is TGTGCCAGCAGTTTTCGCCGGATCTCTGAAAACACCATATATTTT. This gives the protein CASSFRRISENTIYF.

The chain has TRBV6-2 or TRBV6-3 and TRBJ1-3, with TRBD1 as a possible D gene (5 bases). With 2 bases removed from V and 4 bases from J, the gap between germline ends came to 12 bases. The V gene's germline CDR1 is MNHEY and CDR2 SVGEGT. The CDR3 length is 15 residues. The DNA for the CDR3 is TGTGCCAGCAGTTACACGCAAGAGGGGGGAAACACCATATATTTT. Its translation is CASSYTQEGGNTIYF.

This clonotype showed up many times. V gene TRBV27 combines with J gene TRBJ2-5, with 10 bases lining up with TRBD2. This CDR3 is 15 amino acids long. Germline V gene data show CDR1 as MNHEY and CDR2 as SMNVEV (reference sequence). Losses at the gene ends were 6 bases for V and 0 bases for J; bases not matched to a gene: 4. As DNA, the CDR3 is TGTGCCAGCAGCCGACTAGCGGGTAACCAAGAGACCCAGTACTTC. Translation: CASSRLAGNQETQYF.

This clonotype has only a few counts. The gene calls are TRBV18 and TRBJ1-5, with D possibly being TRBD1 (5 bases). From germline, CDR1 is KGHSH and CDR2 LQKENI. The CDR3 has 14 residues. V lost 3 bases, J lost 5 bases, and 11 bases lay in between. The CDR3 is CASSPTLGDQPQHF. The CDR3 bases are TGTGCCAGCTCACCGACCCTGGGGGATCAGCCCCAGCATTTT.

This chain joins TRBV5-1 and TRBJ1-4; D is undetermined. V gave up 0 bases and J gave up 3 bases, with 9 bases separating them. The CDR3 extends over 15 amino acids. CDR1 and CDR2 (germline): SGHRS, YFSETQ. CDR3 sequence: CASSLGSGPNEKLFF. The CDR3 coding sequence is TGCGCCAGCAGCTTGGGAAGTGGGCCTAATGAAAAACTGTTTTTT.

This clonotype was observed many times. J is TRBJ1-2 and V is TRBV6-6, with TRBD1 as a possible D gene (5 bases). The CDR3 has 14 residues. V was pared by 0 bases and J by 6 bases, with 11 bases between. Germline V gene sequence: CDR1 MNHNY, CDR2 SVGAGI (reference sequence). Here the CDR3 reads CASSYSVQGDGYTF. In nucleotides, the CDR3 is TGTGCCAGCAGTTACTCGGTTCAGGGAGATGGCTACACCTTC.

This clonotype was detected ten times or more. This chain connects TRBV6-1 to TRBJ1-1; a possible D gene is TRBD1 (6 bases). CDR1 and CDR2 (germline): MNHNS, SASEGT. This CDR3 comprises 14 residues. Trimming stripped 1 base from V and 1 base from J, with 7 bases between. The CDR3 region is CASSEVGANTEAFF. The CDR3 DNA reads TGTGCCAGCAGTGAAGTGGGGGCGAACACTGAAGCTTTCTTT.

This chain uses TRBV20-1 with TRBJ2-1; TRBD2 agrees at 13 bases. Germline V gives CDR1 DFQATT, CDR2 SNEGSKA (reference sequence). V was clipped by 5 bases and J by 9 bases; unmatched bases: 10. This CDR3 is built from 15 residues. The CDR3 region is CSARLGLAGAGEQFF. The DNA of the CDR3 is TGCAGTGCTCGACTAGGACTAGCGGGGGCTGGTGAGCAGTTCTTC.

Turning to this clonotype: This may come from a read error, since a much larger clone is one base off. V usage is TRBV20-1 and J usage is TRBJ2-5, with D hard to call. V was cut by 6 bases and J by 4 bases, with 15 bases left in between. The CDR3 totals 13 residues. The germline V gene has CDR1 DFQATT and CDR2 SNEGSKA (reference sequence). The CDR3 here is CSAPPLRRETQYF. The CDR3 coding sequence is TGCAGTGCCCCCCCACTGCGGCGAGAGACCCAGTACTTC.

J is TRBJ2-1 and V is TRBV6-5; D is unclear. This CDR3 comprises 14 residues. In germline, CDR1 is MNHEY, CDR2 SVGAGI. V lost 2 bases and J 6 bases, leaving 11 bases between the germline ends. The CDR3 bases are TGTGCCAGCAGTTACCTTCAAAGAGCCAATGAGCAGTTCTTC. Translation gives CASSYLQRANEQFF.

This clonotype has just a few counts. This sequence joins TRBV19 and TRBJ1-2; TRBD1 is a possible D gene (5 bases). The CDR3 covers 13 residues. V lost 3 bases, J lost 7 bases, and 12 bases lay in between. The germline gives CDR1 LNHDA, CDR2 SQIVND (reference sequence). The CDR3 nucleotides read TGTGCCAGTAGTATTCTACAGGAGAGTGGCTACACCTTC. This gives the protein CASSILQESGYTF.

The V call is TRBV27, the J call TRBJ1-4; 10 bases align to TRBD1. This CDR3 is built from 19 residues. Germline V gene sequence: CDR1 MNHEY, CDR2 SMNVEV (reference sequence). After removal of 7 bases from V and 1 base from J, the junction contained 15 bases not matched to a gene. The CDR3 reads CASTLARDRGLETNEKLFF. DNA for the CDR3: TGTGCCAGCACCCTTGCCCGGGACAGGGGTTTAGAAACTAATGAAAAACTGTTTTTT.

The sample holds many counts of this clonotype. V is TRBV28 and J is TRBJ1-2, with D unclear. The CDR3 runs 16 residues. Trimming stripped 5 bases from V and 7 bases from J, with 23 bases between. CDR1 is MDHEN, CDR2 SYDVKM, per germline. The CDR3 region has the DNA TGTGCCAGCAGTCCTCAAGGTCTTGGAGAGGGTCGTGGCTACACCTTC. The encoded protein is CASSPQGLGEGRGYTF.